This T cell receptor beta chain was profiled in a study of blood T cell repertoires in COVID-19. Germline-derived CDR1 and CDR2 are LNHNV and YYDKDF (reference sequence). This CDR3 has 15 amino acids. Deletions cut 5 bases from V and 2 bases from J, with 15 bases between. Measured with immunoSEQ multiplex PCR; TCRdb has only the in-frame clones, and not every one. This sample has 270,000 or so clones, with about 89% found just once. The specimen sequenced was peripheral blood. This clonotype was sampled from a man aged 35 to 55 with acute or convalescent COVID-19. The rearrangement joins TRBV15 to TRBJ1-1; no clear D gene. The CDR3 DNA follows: TGTGCCACCAGCGAGGCTCCGGGAAGAAACACTGAAGCTTTCTTT. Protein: CATSEAPGRNTEAFF. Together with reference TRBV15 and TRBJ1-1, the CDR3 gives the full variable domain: DAMVIQNPRYQVTQFGKPVTLSCSQTLNHNVMYWYQQKSSQAPKLLFHYYDKDFNNEADTPDNFQSRRPNTSFCFLDIRSPGLGDTAMYLCATSEAPGRNTEAFFGQGTRLTVV.